These 15 T cell receptor beta chains originate from one sample sequenced in a study of cytomegalovirus exposure and HLA in healthy donors. Both 60 Vbeta primers and 13 Jbeta primers went into the PCR. This table comes from immunoSEQ multiplex PCR, and its TCRdb copy is limited to in-frame clones, with some not included. This table holds about 190,000 clones, 79% found once. Sequencing used PBMCs. The receptors derive from a woman younger than 30 in good health and CMV-seronegative.

The chain joins TRBV11-2 to TRBJ1-1; D not certain. CDR1 and CDR2 from the germline V gene are SGHAT and FQNNGV. The CDR3 has 15 amino acids. V lost 5 bases and J 5 bases, leaving 18 bases between the germline ends. In DNA, the CDR3 is TGTGCCAGCAGCACCGGGTCGGGGATCGGGACTGAAGCTTTCTTT. Amino acids: CASSTGSGIGTEAFF.

The chain joins TRBV18 to TRBJ2-2; D is perhaps TRBD2 (6 bases). The ends were cut back, 3 bases at V and 7 bases at J, with 15 bases in the middle. CDR1 KGHSH and CDR2 LQKENI come from the germline V gene. This CDR3 region has 15 residues. CDR3: CASSPSGGHGGELFF. The CDR3, as DNA: TGTGCCAGCTCACCTTCCGGGGGTCACGGCGGGGAGCTGTTTTTT.

In this sample, this clone turned up a few times. The rearrangement links TRBV4-1 to TRBJ2-3; D might be TRBD1 (6 bases). The CDR3 contains 14 residues. Per germline, CDR1 MGHRA and CDR2 YSYEKL. V lost 10 bases and J lost 2, with 16 bases in between. This CDR3 reads CATGPQGTTDTQYF. The CDR3 DNA reads as TGCGCCACCGGGCCGCAGGGGACCACAGATACGCAGTATTTT.

On this clone itself: The junction does not match germline at one end; this may be a read error. V usage is TRBV29-1 and J usage is TRBJ2-1; D is uncertain. Germline V gene lookup returns CDR1 SQVTM and CDR2 ANQGSEA. The CDR3 runs 13 residues. The CDR3 coding sequence is TGCAGCGTTCCTCCACAGTCCTACAATGGGCAGTTCTTC. It translates to CSVPPQSYNGQFF.

This clone was found once. The chain uses TRBV5-5 and TRBJ2-1; possibly TRBD1 for D (6 bases). Germline loops: CDR1 SGHKS, CDR2 YYEKEE (reference sequence). This CDR3 is built from 13 residues. Trimming took 4 bases from V and 9 from J, leaving 14 bases between them. The CDR3 coding sequence is TGTGCCAGCAGCCTAACCGGGACAAGTGAGCAGTTCTTC. This encodes CASSLTGTSEQFF.

The genes are TRBV7-8 and TRBJ2-7; D is uncertain. Trimming stripped 1 base from V and 4 bases from J, with 5 bases between. Germline-derived CDR1 and CDR2 are SGHVS and FQNEAQ. The CDR3 totals 12 residues. CDR3 region: CASSLGQYEQYF. In nucleotides, the CDR3 is TGTGCCAGCAGCTTAGGGCAATACGAGCAGTACTTC. Variable domain in full (rest from reference TRBV7-8 and TRBJ2-7): GAGVSQSPRYKVAKRGQDVALRCDPISGHVSLFWYQQALGQGPEFLTYFQNEAQLDKSGLPSDRFFAERPEGSVSTLKIQRTQQEDSAVYLCASSLGQYEQYFGPGTRLTVT.

The chain employs TRBV5-1 and TRBJ2-2, with D maybe TRBD1 (6 bases). Germline loops: CDR1 SGHRS, CDR2 YFSETQ. CDR3 length equals 15 residues. Trimming cost V 2 bases and J 4 bases, with 12 bases left between them. CDR3 sequence: CASSFSGERTGELFF. For the CDR3, the DNA is TGCGCCAGCAGCTTTTCAGGGGAACGCACCGGGGAGCTGTTTTTT.

The rearrangement joins TRBV5-1 to TRBJ2-5, with D possibly TRBD1 on 6 matching bases. Between the trimmed V and J ends, which lost 0 bases and 2 bases, there was a span of 11 bases. The CDR3 extends over 15 amino acids. Germline V CDR1 and CDR2: SGHRS, YFSETQ. The CDR3 DNA is TGCGCCAGCAGCTTGGCGGACAGACGTCAAGAGACCCAGTACTTC. Translating gives CASSLADRRQETQYF.

V gene TRBV10-2 combines with J gene TRBJ2-7; D not resolved. Germline CDR1 and CDR2: WSHSY and SAAADI. V lost 0 bases and J lost 2, with 8 bases in between. The length of the CDR3 is 14 residues. DNA for the CDR3: TGCGCCAGCAGTGAGTCTGTCAGTGCCTACGAGCAGTACTTC. Its translation: CASSESVSAYEQYF.

The CDR3 DNA is TGTGCCACCCAAGGGGACAGGCGATATAATTCACCCCTCCACTTT. It specifies CATQGDRRYNSPLHF. This chain joins TRBV6-1 and TRBJ1-6; 8 positions agree with TRBD1. The CDR3 contains 15 residues. From germline, CDR1 is MNHNS and CDR2 SASEGT. Trimming at V came to 10 bases and at J to 4 bases, leaving 9 bases not matched to a gene.

The rearrangement uses TRBV6-1 and TRBJ1-4; D unresolved. Germline V gene lookup returns CDR1 MNHNS and CDR2 SASEGT. CDR3 size: 16 residues. V dropped 3 bases and J dropped 0 bases, with 11 bases sitting between them. The chain's CDR3 is CASSDVRKATNEKLFF. The CDR3 DNA reads as TGTGCCAGCAGTGACGTCAGGAAGGCAACTAATGAAAAACTGTTTTTT.

V usage is TRBV4-1 and J usage is TRBJ2-1; possible D gene TRBD1, 6 bases. The V gene lost 0 bases and the J gene lost 3 bases, with 12 bases spanning the gap. The CDR3 runs 16 residues. The germline CDR1 and CDR2 sequences are MGHRA and YSYEKL. CDR3 residues: CASSQDWGQDYNEQFF. CDR3 DNA: TGCGCCAGCAGCCAAGATTGGGGGCAGGACTACAATGAGCAGTTCTTC.

The chain joins TRBV14 to TRBJ2-1; tentative D call: TRBD1 (6 bases). Trimming shortened V by 0 bases and J by 5 bases, and 8 bases separated the two germline ends. This CDR3 has 14 residues. In germline, CDR1 is SGHDN, CDR2 FVKESK. The CDR3 loop is CASSQDWTDNEQFF. In nucleotides, the CDR3 is TGTGCCAGCAGCCAAGATTGGACAGACAATGAGCAGTTCTTC.

The V call is TRBV4-1, the J call TRBJ2-7; perhaps TRBD1 as D (6 bases). The germline V gene has CDR1 MGHRA and CDR2 YSYEKL. The CDR3 extends over 16 amino acids. V lost 4 bases to trimming and J lost 5 bases, with 21 bases between them. In DNA form, the CDR3 reads TGCGCCAGCAGCCTACAGGGCCCCGTAAGTCGGGACGAGCAGTACTTC. Its protein product is CASSLQGPVSRDEQYF.

V and J are TRBV7-3 and TRBJ2-5; no firm D call. V shed 2 bases and J shed 2 bases, with 6 bases lying between them. Germline CDR1 and CDR2: SGHTA and FQGTGA. This CDR3 comprises 13 residues. This chain's CDR3 is CASSLGPQETQYF. The CDR3 DNA reads as TGTGCCAGCAGCTTAGGGCCGCAAGAGACCCAGTACTTC.